This paragraph reports one T cell receptor beta chain. Its antigen remains unidentified. Germline lookup yields CDR1 SGHTA and CDR2 FQGNSA. Trimming shortened V by 5 bases and J by 2 bases, and 13 bases separated the two germline ends. This CDR3 is built from 15 residues. TCRdb called the PCR reads again in MiXCR, with one record for every CDR3 protein. The data contain about 29,000 distinct CDR3 sequences, almost 50% of them singletons. The data originate from a study of vaccination and CD4 T cells after COVID-19. As for the study in general: Sampling after COVID took place at a median of around 110 days (range 35 to 161) following diagnosis.

Time point described: late sampling 161 to 241 days after vaccination in a few convalescent patients. Positive PCR tests came between March and December 2020, ahead of the US Alpha, Beta and Delta variants. Points from the study as a whole: Spike mono-reactivity was found in 304 of 307 vaccine-specific clones from convalescent patients. With convalescent patients, a median approximately 90% of reactive clones emerged solely after vaccination.

The rearrangement joins TRBV7-2 to TRBJ2-1; D might be TRBD2 (7 bases). The TCR comes from a human donor who had recovered from COVID-19. The material sequenced was CD4+ T cells from blood, taken about 7 months after SARS-CoV-2 vaccination. CDR3 sequence reads: CASSLRGGAYNEQFF. The CDR3 DNA is TGTGCCAGCAGCCTTAGGGGGGGCGCCTACAATGAGCAGTTCTTC. The full variable domain, rest sourced from reference TRBV7-2 and TRBJ2-1, is GAGVSQSPSNKVTEKGKDVELRCDPISGHTALYWYRQSLGQGLEFLIYFQGNSAPDKSGLPSDRFSAERTGGSVSTLTIQRTQQEDSAVYLCASSLRGGAYNEQFFGPGTRLTVL.